This passage covers 7 T cell receptor beta chains from one sample sequenced in a study of cytomegalovirus exposure and HLA in healthy donors. Researchers ran the PCR with 60 Vbeta and 13 Jbeta primers. Here immunoSEQ multiplex PCR was the method, and the copy in TCRdb shows in-frame clones only, minus some. Of around 200,000 clones in the sample, about 80% were seen once. The specimen sequenced was PBMCs. These receptors originate from a boy aged 10-17 years in good health and CMV-seronegative.

This rearrangement joins TRBV2 to TRBJ1-1, with 10 positions matching TRBD1. The V and J ends lost 5 bases and 1 base, in that order; junction bases with no gene match: 4. CDR3 length: 15 amino acids. Germline CDR1 and CDR2: SNHLY and FYNNEI. CDR3 coding DNA: TGTGCCAGCAGTATCCGGGACAGGGGGAACACTGAAGCTTTCTTT. Residues: CASSIRDRGNTEAFF.

The chain combines TRBV7-2 with TRBJ1-5; D is possibly TRBD1 (5 bases). Trimming stripped 4 bases from V and 4 bases from J, with 11 bases between. Per germline, CDR1 SGHTA and CDR2 FQGNSA. The CDR3 covers 14 residues. CDR3 coding DNA: TGTGCCAGCAGCTGGGGGGGTGGAAATCAGCCCCAGCATTTT. This codes for CASSWGGGNQPQHF.

The chain has TRBV30 and TRBJ1-5, with 9 bases identical to TRBD1. The CDR3 totals 14 residues. Trimming removed 2 bases from V and 9 bases from J; junction bases left unmatched: 8. Germline V CDR1 and CDR2: GTSNPN, SVGIG (reference sequence). CDR3 bases: TGTGCCTGGAGTCGGACAGGGGCCGCTCGGCCCCAGCATTTT. Translating gives CAWSRTGAARPQHF.

This clone has a single count. The chain uses TRBV9 and TRBJ2-7; 9 bases map to TRBD2. The CDR3 contains 16 residues. Germline V lookup: CDR1 SGDLS, CDR2 YYNGEE. V trimming: 0 bases; J trimming: 3 bases; junction bases outside the gene matches: 7. CDR3 nucleotides: TGTGCCAGCAGCGTAGCTCCACTAGCGGGCGTCTACGAGCAGTACTTC. This codes for CASSVAPLAGVYEQYF.

The CDR3 coding sequence is TGTGCCAGCAGCGGGAGAGCGGGGGTGACAGATACGCAGTATTTT. Translating gives CASSGRAGVTDTQYF. The chain joins TRBV9 to TRBJ2-3; 8 nucleotides match TRBD2. The germline V gene encodes CDR1 SGDLS and CDR2 YYNGEE. The V gene end was trimmed by 3 bases and the J gene end by 3 bases; junction bases not matched to a gene: 6. The CDR3 is 15 residues long.

The gene calls are TRBV19 and TRBJ1-1; D unresolved. Germline V lookup: CDR1 LNHDA, CDR2 SQIVND (reference sequence). V gave up 5 bases and J gave up 4 bases, with 11 bases separating them. The CDR3 covers 13 residues. The CDR3 sequence: CASSGRVATEAFF. The CDR3 DNA reads as TGTGCCAGTAGTGGCCGCGTAGCCACTGAAGCTTTCTTT. The full variable domain, its missing parts supplied by reference TRBV19 and TRBJ1-1, is DGGITQSPKYLFRKEGQNVTLSCEQNLNHDAMYWYRQDPGQGLRLIYYSQIVNDFQKGDIAEGYSVSREKKESFPLTVTSAQKNPTAFYLCASSGRVATEAFFGQGTRLTVV.

The chain has TRBV6-1 and TRBJ1-4; TRBD1 matches 7 bases. This CDR3 is built from 15 residues. Germline V gives CDR1 MNHNS, CDR2 SASEGT. The J segment lost 3 bases and the V segment lost 3 bases, leaving 4 bases of the junction unmatched. CDR3 nucleotides: TGTGCCAGCAGTGAGGACAGGTGGTCTAATGAAAAACTGTTTTTT. Protein sequence: CASSEDRWSNEKLFF.